Presented here are 31 T cell receptor beta chains from one specimen sequenced in a study of cytomegalovirus exposure and HLA in healthy donors (dated by TCRdb to between 2016 and 2019). The receptor library was made with the immunoSEQ multiplex PCR assay. For the multiplex PCR, a mixture combining 60 forward primers for TCR Vbeta segments and 13 reverse primers for TCR Jbeta segments was used. TCRdb obtained this table from immuneACCESS and retained in-frame rearrangements with V and J assigned. These tables miss some clones; where compared with another copy, unresolved V genes account for less than half of the shortfall, and the remainder is unexplained. The sample data list some 180,000 clones, and around 78% of these were observed just once. Roughly 13% of the sample comes from the top ten. The sequenced sample was PBMCs. The origin of the receptors is a young woman in good health and CMV-seropositive.

The CDR3 is CASSLNLGGYNEQFF. The CDR3 DNA is TGTGCCAGCAGCTTAAACTTGGGGGGGTACAATGAGCAGTTCTTC. This chain uses TRBV7-9 with TRBJ2-1, with TRBD2 identical over 7 bases. Germline V gene sequence: CDR1 SEHNR, CDR2 FQNEAQ (reference sequence). CDR3 length equals 15 residues. V lost 2 bases to trimming and J lost 4 bases; unmatched junction nucleotides: 5.

J is TRBJ2-7 and V is TRBV7-9, with 7 nucleotides matching TRBD1. CDR3 length: 15 amino acids. Trimming removed 5 bases from V and 0 bases from J; junction bases left unmatched: 7. Germline V gene data show CDR1 as SEHNR and CDR2 as FQNEAQ (reference sequence). The CDR3 reads CASSPGTDHSYEQYF. CDR3 DNA sequence: TGTGCCAGCAGCCCCGGGACAGACCACTCCTACGAGCAGTACTTC.

The V call is TRBV6-5, the J call TRBJ2-7; D may be TRBD2 (5 bases). Trimming pared 6 bases from V and 0 bases from J, leaving 12 bases between. The CDR3 length is 14 residues. CDR1 and CDR2 (germline): MNHEY, SVGAGI. CDR3: CASRLSRDSYEQYF. CDR3 in DNA: TGTGCCAGCAGGTTAAGTCGGGACTCCTACGAGCAGTACTTC.

The V gene is TRBV10-2, the J gene TRBJ2-7, with D possibly TRBD2 on 5 matching bases. Trimming shortened V by 1 base and J by 7 bases, and 8 bases separated the two germline ends. Germline CDR1 and CDR2: WSHSY and SAAADI. The CDR3 covers 12 residues. The CDR3, as DNA: TGCGCCAGCAGTGAGTTTCCGGGGGAGCAGTACTTC. Its translation is CASSEFPGEQYF.

This clone appeared a few times. The J gene is TRBJ2-1, the V gene TRBV6-5; D is unresolved. The CDR3 is 12 residues long. V lost 4 bases, J lost 5 bases, and 6 bases lay in between. Germline V CDR1 and CDR2: MNHEY, SVGAGI. In DNA form, the CDR3 reads TGTGCCAGCAGTTTTGCGAACAATGAGCAGTTCTTC. Residues: CASSFANNEQFF.

This chain connects TRBV10-2 to TRBJ1-2; possible D gene TRBD1, 6 bases. The CDR3 has 13 amino acids. Germline values: CDR1 WSHSY, CDR2 SAAADI. The V end lost 3 bases, the J end lost 4 bases, and 9 bases lay between the germline ends. The CDR3 DNA reads as TGCGCCAGCAGTGAAACAGGGCCCTATGGCTACACCTTC. It encodes CASSETGPYGYTF.

The chain uses TRBV7-8 and TRBJ2-2, with a weak D call TRBD1 (6 bases). The CDR3 length is 16 residues. Between the trimmed V and J ends, which lost 1 base and 1 base, there was a span of 10 bases. Germline lookup yields CDR1 SGHVS and CDR2 FQNEAQ. The CDR3 loop is CASSLEGQLNTGELFF. In nucleotides, the CDR3 is TGTGCCAGCAGCTTAGAGGGACAACTGAACACCGGGGAGCTGTTTTTT.

The chain uses TRBV30 and TRBJ1-1; D is possibly TRBD1 (5 bases). CDR3 size: 14 residues. V dropped 3 bases and J dropped 6 bases, with 17 bases sitting between them. CDR1 is GTSNPN and CDR2 is SVGIG in the germline V gene (reference sequence). The CDR3 here is CAWRPGGFWAEAFF. CDR3 in DNA: TGTGCCTGGAGGCCGGGGGGGTTTTGGGCTGAAGCTTTCTTT.

Points on this clone: One junction end does not reproduce the germline sequence, and a read error may be involved. The chain couples TRBV7-2 to TRBJ2-7; D is perhaps TRBD2 (6 bases). The CDR3 runs 12 residues. Per germline, CDR1 SGHTA and CDR2 FQGNSA. CDR3 amino acids: CASSLMEGPPHF. In DNA form, the CDR3 reads TGTGCCAGCAGCTTAATGGAGGGGCCTCCCCACTTC.

This rearrangement joins TRBV28 to TRBJ2-7; D might be TRBD2 (7 bases). Trimming removed 5 bases from V and 3 bases from J, with 17 bases in between. The CDR3 length is 15 residues. CDR1 is MDHEN, CDR2 SYDVKM, per germline. The CDR3 sequence: CASSPLAGALYEQYF. The CDR3 nucleotides read TGTGCCAGCAGTCCATTGGCGGGGGCACTCTACGAGCAGTACTTC.

This clone showed up just once. The chain carries TRBV2 and TRBJ1-1; D might be TRBD1 (5 bases). The V end lost 5 bases, the J end lost 1 base, and 14 bases lay between the germline ends. Looked up from germline, CDR1 is SNHLY and CDR2 is FYNNEI. CDR3 size: 15 residues. The CDR3 loop reads CASSPSRGGNTEAFF. The CDR3 region has the DNA TGTGCCAGCAGTCCGTCCCGCGGGGGGAACACTGAAGCTTTCTTT.

The chain joins TRBV13 to TRBJ2-3; 11 bases fit TRBD2. V lost 7 bases and J lost 5; bases outside the gene matches: 8. Germline V gene sequence: CDR1 PRHDT, CDR2 FYEKMQ (reference sequence). The CDR3 runs to 15 residues. CDR3 nucleotide sequence: TGTGCCAGCACCATGGGAACTAGCGGGGGAGATACGCAGTATTTT. Protein: CASTMGTSGGDTQYF.

This chain connects TRBV4-1 to TRBJ2-1, with 9 nucleotides matching TRBD2. The V gene's germline CDR1 is MGHRA and CDR2 YSYEKL. This CDR3 comprises 15 residues. After removal of 1 base from V and 8 bases from J, the junction contained 6 bases not matched to a gene. The CDR3 sequence is CASSQGGLAPHEQFF. CDR3 bases: TGCGCCAGCAGCCAAGGAGGACTAGCGCCACATGAGCAGTTCTTC.

V is TRBV11-3 and J is TRBJ2-5, with D perhaps TRBD2 (6 bases). Trimming took off 3 bases at V and 2 bases at J, with 7 bases between the two ends. This CDR3 comprises 13 residues. Germline lookup yields CDR1 SGHNT and CDR2 YENEEA. CDR3 DNA: TGTGCCAGCAGCTTCGCGGGACAAGAGACCCAGTACTTC. This sequence encodes CASSFAGQETQYF.

This clone was counted between two and nine times. The chain combines TRBV29-1 with TRBJ1-2; TRBD1 aligns across 7 bases. J was trimmed by 6 bases and V by 6 bases; bases with no gene match: 7. The CDR3 has 12 residues. Germline V CDR1 and CDR2: SQVTM, ANQGSEA. Written as DNA, the CDR3 is TGCAGCGTCGAGACAGGGACCCATGGCTACACCTTC. It yields the protein CSVETGTHGYTF.

The rearrangement links TRBV19 to TRBJ1-4; D gene uncertain. This CDR3 has 15 residues. V lost 7 bases to trimming and J lost 8 bases, with 20 bases between them. From germline, CDR1 is LNHDA and CDR2 SQIVND (reference sequence). The CDR3 protein is CASTPPRNRAEKLFF. The DNA for the CDR3 is TGTGCCAGTACTCCCCCGAGGAACCGCGCAGAAAAACTGTTTTTT.

V usage is TRBV11-2 and J usage is TRBJ2-5, with D uncertain. The CDR3 runs 16 residues. V lost 5 bases, J lost 0 bases, and 16 bases lay in between. CDR1 is SGHAT, CDR2 FQNNGV, per germline. In DNA form, the CDR3 reads TGTGCCAGCAGCCCGAGGAAGTCACACAACCAAGAGACCCAGTACTTC. It codes for CASSPRKSHNQETQYF.

V is TRBV9 and J is TRBJ2-2, with TRBD2 as a possible D gene (5 bases). CDR1 and CDR2 from the germline V gene are SGDLS and YYNGEE. V lost 6 bases, J lost 0 bases, and 21 bases lay in between. The CDR3 consists of 18 residues. In DNA form, the CDR3 reads TGTGCCAGCACGAGAGGGCCAGCGTCAAACCCGAACACCGGGGAGCTGTTTTTT. Amino acid sequence: CASTRGPASNPNTGELFF.

The chain couples TRBV11-2 to TRBJ2-2; TRBD2 is a possible D gene (7 bases). The CDR3 is made up of 16 amino acids. Per germline, CDR1 SGHAT and CDR2 FQNNGV. V lost 4 bases, J lost 4 bases, and 16 bases lay in between. In nucleotides, the CDR3 is TGTGCCAGCAGCTCTGGGGGGGCCTGGAGCACCGGGGAGCTGTTTTTT. It yields the protein CASSSGGAWSTGELFF.

The chain carries TRBV4-1 and TRBJ2-2; 7 positions match TRBD2. Looked up from germline, CDR1 is MGHRA and CDR2 is YSYEKL. The CDR3 covers 16 residues. The junction had 3 bases not matched to a gene; V was cut back by 1 base and J by 1 base. CDR3 bases: TGCGCCAGCAGCCAAGGACTAGCTGAGAACACCGGGGAGCTGTTTTTT. Its protein product is CASSQGLAENTGELFF.

The chain employs TRBV10-3 and TRBJ2-7; TRBD1 matches 12 bases. The CDR3 contains 14 residues. The V and J ends lost 6 bases and 7 bases, in that order; junction bases with no gene match: 7. CDR1 and CDR2 from the germline V gene are ENHRY and SYGVKD. CDR3 sequence: CAIRPGQGAQEQYF. CDR3 nucleotides: TGTGCCATCAGGCCGGGACAGGGGGCGCAAGAGCAGTACTTC.

V and J are TRBV29-1 and TRBJ2-7; 7 nucleotides line up with TRBD2. The germline gives CDR1 SQVTM, CDR2 ANQGSEA. The CDR3 consists of 11 residues. J gave up 6 bases and V 5 bases, and 4 bases lay outside the gene matches. CDR3 sequence reads: CSVLGRAEQYF. Here the CDR3 DNA reads TGCAGCGTTCTGGGGAGGGCCGAGCAGTACTTC.

This sequence joins TRBV7-8 and TRBJ1-3; D might be TRBD1 (6 bases). V gave up 5 bases and J gave up 1 base, with 18 bases separating them. The CDR3 is made up of 17 amino acids. Looked up from germline, CDR1 is SGHVS and CDR2 is FQNEAQ. The CDR3 loop is CASSPLQGTESGNTIYF. DNA for the CDR3: TGTGCCAGCAGCCCGTTACAGGGTACGGAGTCTGGAAACACCATATATTTT.

This clone was picked up a small number of times. The chain recombines TRBV28 with TRBJ1-3; D is possibly TRBD1 (5 bases). V gave up 5 bases and J gave up 0 bases, with 14 bases separating them. In germline, CDR1 is MDHEN, CDR2 SYDVKM. The CDR3 runs to 16 residues. CDR3 region: CASSIETASSGNTIYF. CDR3 coding DNA: TGTGCCAGCAGTATTGAGACAGCCTCCTCTGGAAACACCATATATTTT.

Points on this clone: Germline and junction disagree at one end, which may indicate a read error. This CDR3 is CSVGDSSHEQYF. DNA for the CDR3: TGCAGCGTTGGGGACAGCTCCCACGAGCAGTACTTC. The V gene is TRBV29-1, the J gene TRBJ2-7; 7 nucleotides match TRBD1. Germline assignment: CDR1 SQVTM and CDR2 ANQGSEA. This CDR3 region has 12 residues.

The chain is built from TRBV5-1 and TRBJ2-2; 15 bases line up with TRBD2. The CDR3 loop spans 18 amino acids. Germline CDR1 is SGHRS and CDR2 is YFSETQ. Trimming at V came to 4 bases and at J to 5 bases, leaving 9 bases not matched to a gene. CDR3 loop: CASSLRGLAGGPTGELFF. The CDR3 DNA follows: TGCGCCAGCAGCCTCCGAGGACTAGCGGGAGGGCCGACCGGGGAGCTGTTTTTT.

This clone was counted only a few times. The gene calls are TRBV4-2 and TRBJ1-1; D remains ambiguous. This CDR3 comprises 13 residues. Germline V gene lookup returns CDR1 LGHNA and CDR2 YNFKEQ. V dropped 1 base and J dropped 7 bases, with 10 bases sitting between them. CDR3 in amino acids: CASSQVSGFEAFF. The CDR3 coding sequence is TGTGCCAGCAGCCAAGTCTCGGGGTTTGAAGCTTTCTTT.

The V and J genes are TRBV28 and TRBJ2-7, with TRBD1 as a possible D gene (6 bases). From germline, CDR1 is MDHEN and CDR2 SYDVKM. Trimming took off 10 bases at V and 2 bases at J, with 15 bases between the two ends. The CDR3 totals 13 residues. This CDR3 is CATGAETTYEQYF. DNA for the CDR3: TGTGCCACAGGGGCGGAGACTACCTACGAGCAGTACTTC.

The rearrangement joins TRBV28 to TRBJ1-3; possibly TRBD1 for D (5 bases). CDR1 and CDR2 from the germline V gene are MDHEN and SYDVKM. V was clipped by 8 bases and J by 0 bases, with 17 bases between them. CDR3 length: 16 residues. CDR3 bases: TGTGCCAGCTGTGGGGGGGAAGGAGTCTCTGGAAACACCATATATTTT. Translated: CASCGGEGVSGNTIYF.

V and J are TRBV5-1 and TRBJ1-2; D call uncertain. From germline, CDR1 is SGHRS and CDR2 YFSETQ. Trimming cost V 5 bases and J 2 bases, with 10 bases left between them. The CDR3 extends over 13 amino acids. This chain's CDR3 is CASRDGENYGYTF. The CDR3 DNA follows: TGCGCCAGCAGAGACGGAGAAAACTATGGCTACACCTTC.

The gene calls are TRBV7-6 and TRBJ2-1, with D tentatively TRBD1 (6 bases). V was trimmed by 1 base and J by 7 bases, leaving 14 bases between them. CDR1 and CDR2 (germline): SGHVS, FNYEAQ. The CDR3 is 15 residues long. As DNA, the CDR3 is TGTGCCAGCAGCTTAGGAGGGGACAATAGTAATGAGCAGTTCTTC. This translates into CASSLGGDNSNEQFF.